This record concerns one TCR beta chain sequence. This entry belongs to a study of blood T cell repertoires in COVID-19. Looking at the study overall: Sites across the United States, Italy and Spain contributed samples from acute and convalescent COVID-19.

As handled by the study authors: Amplification with reference gene primers provided the estimates of nucleated cell counts. The method was immunoSEQ multiplex PCR; TCRdb's version includes in-frame clones alone and lacks a portion of them. The V and J calls and the clone size are those of that table, but D and trimming were determined from the DNA. Here the sample spans a few hundred thousand clones, about 87% being singletons. Enrolment of Seattle patients took place during active infection, and they were followed longitudinally. The CDR3 totals 14 residues. V lost 3 bases, J lost 7 bases, and 8 bases stayed unmatched. Germline loops: CDR1 SNHLY, CDR2 FYNNEI.

This chain joins TRBV2 and TRBJ1-2, with 7 bases fitting TRBD1. Sequenced material: peripheral blood. This receptor was taken from a woman aged 45-65 years with COVID-19, enrolled during active disease. CDR3 sequence: CASSEDRDRGGYTF. DNA for the CDR3: TGTGCCAGCAGTGAGGACCGGGACAGAGGTGGCTACACCTTC.